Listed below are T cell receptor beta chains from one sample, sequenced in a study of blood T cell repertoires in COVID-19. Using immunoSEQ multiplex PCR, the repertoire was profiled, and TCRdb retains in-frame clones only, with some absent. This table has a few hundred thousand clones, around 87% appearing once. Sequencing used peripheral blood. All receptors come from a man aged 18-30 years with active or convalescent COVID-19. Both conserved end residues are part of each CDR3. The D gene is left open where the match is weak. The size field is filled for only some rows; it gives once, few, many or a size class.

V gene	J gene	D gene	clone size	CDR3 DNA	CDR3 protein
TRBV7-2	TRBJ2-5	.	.	TGTGCCAGCAGCTTGGGGGGGGCAGGTCAAGAGACCCAGTACTTC	CASSLGGAGQETQYF
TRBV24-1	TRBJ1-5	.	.	TGTGCCACCAGTGGCGAGAATCCGCCCCAGCATTTT	CATSGENPPQHF
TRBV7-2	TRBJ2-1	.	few	TGTGCCAGCAGCCCCCGGGTAAGGACCTACAATGAGCAGTTCTTC	CASSPRVRTYNEQFF
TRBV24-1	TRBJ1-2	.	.	TGTGCCACCAGTGGGGCCGACAGAAACTATGGCTACACCTTC	CATSGADRNYGYTF
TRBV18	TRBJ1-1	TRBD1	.	TGTGCCAGCTCTTTCGCCCAGGGGGGCGACACTGAAGCTTTCTTT	CASSFAQGGDTEAFF
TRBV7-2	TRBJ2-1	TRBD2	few	TGTGCCAGCAGCCCAAGACTAGCCGTCAATAATGAGCAGTTCTTC	CASSPRLAVNNEQFF
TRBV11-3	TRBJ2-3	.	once	TGTGCCAGCAGCCCAGGGAGGGCGACAGGGGGCACAGATACGCAGTATTTT	CASSPGRATGGTDTQYF
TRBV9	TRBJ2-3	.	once	TGTGCCAGCAGCGTAGGGCCGAGCACAGATACGCAGTATTTT	CASSVGPSTDTQYF
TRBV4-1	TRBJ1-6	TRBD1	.	TGCGCCAGCAGCCGCCCCCCGGACAGGGGTGGATCACCCCTCCACTTT	CASSRPPDRGGSPLHF
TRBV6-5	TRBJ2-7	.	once	TGTGCCGTCGGGAGTTCCGAGCAGTACTTC	CAVGSSEQYF
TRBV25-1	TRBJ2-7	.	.	TGTGCCAGCAGTGCCTTCCACGAGCAGTACTTC	CASSAFHEQYF
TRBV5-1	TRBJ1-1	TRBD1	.	TGCGCCAGCCGGCAAGGAGGAGGGGGCATGGATACTGAAGCTTTCTTT	CASRQGGGGMDTEAFF
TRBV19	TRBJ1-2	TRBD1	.	TGTGCCAGTAGTATAGGCCGGGACAGTTTCTATGGCTACACCTTC	CASSIGRDSFYGYTF
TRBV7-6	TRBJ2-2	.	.	TGTGCCAGCAGGCAAAGGGAGGGGGATTACACCGGGGAGCTGTTTTTT	CASRQREGDYTGELFF
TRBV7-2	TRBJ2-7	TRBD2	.	TGTGCCAGCAGCTTGGGACTAGCGGGAGCCTACGAGCAGTACTTC	CASSLGLAGAYEQYF
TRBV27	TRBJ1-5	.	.	TGTGCCAGCAGTTCCCAGTGGGGAGAAAGTCAGCCCCAGCATTTT	CASSSQWGESQPQHF
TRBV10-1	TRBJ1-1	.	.	TGCGCCAGCAGTGATAGCAGTTACACTGAAGCTTTCTTT	CASSDSSYTEAFF
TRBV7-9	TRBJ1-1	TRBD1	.	TGTGCCAGCGTACCGGGACAGATGAACACTGAAGCTTTCTTT	CASVPGQMNTEAFF
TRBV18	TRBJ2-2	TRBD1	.	TGTGCCAGCTCACCAATGGTAGGGACAGGTACCACCGGGGAGCTGTTTTTT	CASSPMVGTGTTGELFF
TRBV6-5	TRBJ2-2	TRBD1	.	TGTGCCAGCAGAGACAGGGGTCACCGGGAGCTGTTTTTT	CASRDRGHRELFF
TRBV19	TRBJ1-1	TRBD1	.	TGTGCCAGTAGTCAGGGACAGGGGAGCACTGAAGCTTTCTTT	CASSQGQGSTEAFF
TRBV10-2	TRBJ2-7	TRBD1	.	TGCGCCAGCTACCGGACAGGGAGCTTCAACGAGCAGTACTTC	CASYRTGSFNEQYF
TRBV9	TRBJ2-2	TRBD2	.	TGTGCCAGCAGCGATCTAGCGGGGGGGCCTGACGGGGAGCTGTTTTTT	CASSDLAGGPDGELFF
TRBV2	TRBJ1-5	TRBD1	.	TGTGCCAGCACGGGACAGGGGTTCCGTCAGCCCCAGCATTTT	CASTGQGFRQPQHF
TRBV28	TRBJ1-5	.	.	TGTGCCAGCACGAGGGGGAATCAGCCCCAGCATTTT	CASTRGNQPQHF
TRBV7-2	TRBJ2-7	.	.	TGTGCCAGCAGCTTAGACCCCAGGGGCTCCTACGAGCAGTACTTC	CASSLDPRGSYEQYF
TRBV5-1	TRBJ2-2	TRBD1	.	TGCGCCAGCGGGACAGGGGGCCCGAACACCGGGGAGCTGTTTTTT	CASGTGGPNTGELFF
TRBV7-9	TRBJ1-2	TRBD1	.	TGTGCCAGCACCTCCACGGGACAGGGATCGGATGGCTACACCTTC	CASTSTGQGSDGYTF
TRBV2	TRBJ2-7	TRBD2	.	TGTGCCAGCAGTCGTGAAAAGGTGGGACTAGCGGGAGTCAAGCAGTACTTC	CASSREKVGLAGVKQYF
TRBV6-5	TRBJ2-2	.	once	TGTGCCAGCAGTTATCCGAGGACAGACACCGGGGAGCTGTTTTTT	CASSYPRTDTGELFF
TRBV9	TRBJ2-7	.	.	TGTGCCAGCAGCGTAGACGGCTACGAGCAGTACTTC	CASSVDGYEQYF
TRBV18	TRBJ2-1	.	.	TGTGCCAGCTCAAGTCGAGGGGGTGGGGACTACAATGAGCAGTTCTTC	CASSSRGGGDYNEQFF
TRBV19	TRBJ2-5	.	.	TGTGCCAGTAGTATCTGGTCAGATTTTCAAGAGACCCAGTACTTC	CASSIWSDFQETQYF
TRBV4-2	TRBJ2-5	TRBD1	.	TGTGCCAGCAGCCAAGGACAGGGGGGGGAGACCCAGTACTTC	CASSQGQGGETQYF
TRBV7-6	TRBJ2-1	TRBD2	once	TGTGCCAGCAGCAGCGGGGGTTGGGTCGATGAGCAGTTCTTC	CASSSGGWVDEQFF
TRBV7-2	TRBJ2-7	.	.	TGTGCCAGCAGCTTAGCCTTCGAGCAGTACTTC	CASSLAFEQYF
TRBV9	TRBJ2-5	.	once	TGTGCCAGCAGCCTTCCCCGGGAGACCCAGTACTTC	CASSLPRETQYF
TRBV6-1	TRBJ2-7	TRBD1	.	TGTGCCAGCAGTGAAAAAGAGACAGGGTCATACGAGCAGTACTTC	CASSEKETGSYEQYF
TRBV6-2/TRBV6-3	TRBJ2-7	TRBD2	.	TGTGCCAGCAGTTACGTAGCGGGAGTCGATGCCTACGAGCAGTACTTC	CASSYVAGVDAYEQYF
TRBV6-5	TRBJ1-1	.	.	TGTGCCAGCAGTTACTCGGAGCTGAACACTGAAGCTTTCTTT	CASSYSELNTEAFF
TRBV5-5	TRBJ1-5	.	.	TGTGCCAGCAGCTTGTACGCGCCTGGTCAGCCCCAGCATTTT	CASSLYAPGQPQHF
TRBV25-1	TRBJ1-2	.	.	TGTGCCAGCAGTGAACAGGAAGGCTATGGCTACACCTTC	CASSEQEGYGYTF
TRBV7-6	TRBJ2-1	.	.	TGTGCCAGCAGCTTGAGTCCGGGAGACTACAATGAGCAGTTCTTC	CASSLSPGDYNEQFF
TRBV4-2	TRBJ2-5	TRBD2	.	TGTGCCAGCAGCCAAGAGGGGACTAGCGGGAGCGAGACCCAGTACTTC	CASSQEGTSGSETQYF
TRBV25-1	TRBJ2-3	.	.	TGTGCCAGCAGTGTGACAGGCCGCACAGATACGCAGTATTTT	CASSVTGRTDTQYF
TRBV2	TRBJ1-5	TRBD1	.	TGTGCCAGTACAAAAGCAGGGGGGAATCAGCCCCAGCATTTT	CASTKAGGNQPQHF
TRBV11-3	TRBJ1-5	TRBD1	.	TGTGCCAGCAGCTTAGTGGGAGGACAGGGTGTGGGAGTGGGCAATCAGCCCCAGCATTTT	CASSLVGGQGVGVGNQPQHF
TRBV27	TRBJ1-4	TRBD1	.	TGTGCCAGCAGAGGACAGGGGATGAATGAAAAACTGTTTTTT	CASRGQGMNEKLFF
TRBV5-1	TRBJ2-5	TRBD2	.	TGCGCCAGCAGCTTGGAGGCTAGCGGGACCCAGTACTTC	CASSLEASGTQYF
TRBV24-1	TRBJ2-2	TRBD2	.	TGTGCCACCAGTGATTTCGTCGGGGGGACCGGAGGCGGGGAGCTGTTTTTT	CATSDFVGGTGGGELFF
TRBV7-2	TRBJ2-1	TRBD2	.	TGTGCCAGCAGCCGTACTAGCGGTCACTACAATGAGCAGTTCTTC	CASSRTSGHYNEQFF
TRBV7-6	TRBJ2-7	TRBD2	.	TGTGCCAGCAGCCTCGAAGCGGGGCCCTACGAGCAGTACTTC	CASSLEAGPYEQYF
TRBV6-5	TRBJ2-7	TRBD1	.	TGTGCCAGCACCTTGGCTGGGACAGGGCCCGAGCAGTACTTC	CASTLAGTGPEQYF
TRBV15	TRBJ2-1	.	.	TGTGCCACCAGCCTGGGACATTTCAATGAGCAGTTCTTC	CATSLGHFNEQFF
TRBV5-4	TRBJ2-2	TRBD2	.	TGTGCCAGCAGCTTGGGCTCGGGGGGGGACACCGGGGAGCTGTTTTTT	CASSLGSGGDTGELFF
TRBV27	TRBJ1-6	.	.	TGTGCCAGCAGTTTAGAAGGGAGATCAATTTCACCCCTCCACTTT	CASSLEGRSISPLHF
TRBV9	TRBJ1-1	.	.	TGTGCCAGCAGCGTAGATGTCGGGAGCACTGAAGCTTTCTTT	CASSVDVGSTEAFF
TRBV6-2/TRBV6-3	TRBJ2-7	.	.	TGTGCCAGCAGTGGCAGGGTAGTCCACGAGCAGTACTTC	CASSGRVVHEQYF
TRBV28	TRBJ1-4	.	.	TGTGCCAGCAGCCCGTCGGGGGGGAGTAATGAAAAACTGTTTTTT	CASSPSGGSNEKLFF